A single sample is the source of the 24 T cell receptor beta chains below, sequenced in a study of human CD8 memory T cell subsets (dated by TCRdb to 2020 to 2022). Progenitor exhausted-like memory CD8+ T cells (TPEX) were defined as CCR7+ PD-1+ TIGIT+ early differentiated memory cells with dysfunctional, exhausted-like traits. The sequencing machine was a NextSeq 550. A Human TCR Profiling Kit was used to prepare UMI-labeled 5' RACE TCRbeta libraries. TCRdb reprocessed the reads and assigns one entry to each CDR3 protein sequence, leaving out DNA. This sample's table has entries for almost 9,000 distinct CDR3 sequences. Jointly, the top ten make up roughly 15% of the sample. Sequencing used CD8+ T cells from PBMCs. These receptors all stem from a human donor in good health.

The V gene is TRBV4-2, the J gene TRBJ2-1; TCRdb gives TRBD2 as the D gene, but with no DNA this cannot be confirmed. The CDR3 spans 14 residues. The germline gives CDR1 LGHNA, CDR2 YNFKEQ. The CDR3 protein is CASSHGTSIDEQFF.

V is TRBV7-9 and J is TRBJ2-1; the D call of TRBD1 rests on TCRdb alone, since no DNA is present to check it. Germline V CDR1 and CDR2: SEHNR, FQNEAQ (reference sequence). The CDR3 consists of 14 residues. The CDR3 sequence: CASSPRDTNDEQFF.

J is TRBJ2-7 and V is TRBV7-9. Germline lookup yields CDR1 SEHNR and CDR2 FQNEAQ (reference sequence). The CDR3 covers 11 residues. The CDR3 loop is CASSETYEQYF.

The gene calls are TRBV7-9 and TRBJ1-5; TCRdb outputs TRBD1, but without DNA this stays unchecked. This CDR3 has 18 amino acids. Germline values: CDR1 SEHNR, CDR2 FQNEAQ (reference sequence). CDR3 region: CASSLGQGWEGGNQPQHF.

This chain connects TRBV7-8 to TRBJ2-1. Germline V lookup: CDR1 SGHVS, CDR2 FQNEAQ. This CDR3 comprises 12 residues. The CDR3 region is CASSLAGVEQFF.

CDR3 loop: CSVEVLGRGRQETQYF. The chain recombines TRBV29-1 with TRBJ2-5; TCRdb returns TRBD1, unconfirmable since there is no DNA. The germline CDR1 and CDR2 sequences are SQVTM and ANQGSEA. This CDR3 has 16 residues.

CDR3 in amino acids: CASSFLGDFNYGYTF. This chain links TRBV28 with TRBJ1-2. Germline-derived CDR1 and CDR2 are MDHEN and SYDVKM. The CDR3 has 15 amino acids.

This rearrangement joins TRBV11-3 to TRBJ2-2; with no DNA, the TCRdb D assignment of TRBD2 cannot be verified. Per the germline V gene, CDR1 is SGHNT and CDR2 is YENEEA. This CDR3 region has 18 residues. The CDR3: CASSLDGKREVDTGELFF.

The chain links TRBV6-6 to TRBJ2-5; TCRdb's assignment of TRBD1 cannot be checked, as there is no DNA. Germline CDR1 MNHNY, CDR2 SVGAGI (reference sequence). The CDR3 covers 14 residues. This CDR3 reads CASSSSRGQETQYF.

The chain combines TRBV30 with TRBJ2-1; TCRdb names TRBD1, which stays unverified in the absence of DNA. CDR3 length equals 14 residues. The germline gives CDR1 GTSNPN, CDR2 SVGIG (reference sequence). CDR3 protein: CAWSIETGRNEQFF.

This chain connects TRBV12-5 to TRBJ2-1; TCRdb selects TRBD1, and the lack of DNA leaves this call unchecked. Germline V lookup: CDR1 LGHNT, CDR2 FRNRAP. The CDR3 length is 15 residues. The CDR3 loop reads CASGSQQGTYNEQFF.

The chain uses TRBV7-9 and TRBJ2-5. The CDR3 covers 12 residues. Germline-derived CDR1 and CDR2 are SEHNR and FQNEAQ (reference sequence). The CDR3 loop is CASRQDGETQYF. The entire variable domain, with the rest obtained from reference TRBV7-9 and TRBJ2-5, is as follows: DTGVSQNPRHKITKRGQNVTFRCDPISEHNRLYWYRQTLGQGPEFLTYFQNEAQLEKSRLLSDRFSAERPKGSFSTLEIQRTEQGDSAMYLCASRQDGETQYFGPGTRLLVL.

The CDR3 loop is CASSLDIGRSNQPQHF. The chain joins TRBV7-8 to TRBJ1-5. Per germline, CDR1 SGHVS and CDR2 FQNEAQ. The CDR3 consists of 16 residues.

The chain combines TRBV20-1 with TRBJ2-4; TCRdb's D call, TRBD2, is unchecked because there is no DNA. CDR3 length equals 16 residues. Germline CDR1 reads DFQATT; CDR2 reads SNEGSKA (reference sequence). The CDR3 is CSASTWASGSSNIQYF.

The J gene is TRBJ2-7, the V gene TRBV6-6; the TRBD1 assignment by TCRdb is unverifiable without DNA. The CDR3 is 14 amino acids. Germline V gene lookup returns CDR1 MNHNY and CDR2 SVGAGI (reference sequence). CDR3 sequence: CASIGTGHSYEQYF.

This clonotype ranks as medium-sized (0.01 to 0.1%) in terms of frequency. The chain is built from TRBV4-1 and TRBJ1-2; the TRBD1 assignment by TCRdb is unverifiable without DNA. CDR1 is MGHRA, CDR2 YSYEKL, per germline. This CDR3 has 14 amino acids. CDR3 region: CASSQDPGKDGYTF.

This clonotype is labeled medium-sized based on frequency. The chain links TRBV28 to TRBJ1-1. The CDR3 length is 13 residues. The germline V gene encodes CDR1 MDHEN and CDR2 SYDVKM. CDR3: CASNGRLNTEAFF. The full variable domain, its missing parts supplied by reference TRBV28 and TRBJ1-1, is DVKVTQSSRYLVKRTGEKVFLECVQDMDHENMFWYRQDPGLGLRLIYFSYDVKMKEKGDIPEGYSVSREKKERFSLILESASTNQTSMYLCASNGRLNTEAFFGQGTRLTVV.

The CDR3 sequence: CASNSVRRDTDTQYF. The chain uses TRBV28 and TRBJ2-3; TCRdb selects TRBD2, and the lack of DNA leaves this call unchecked. This CDR3 has 15 amino acids. The germline V gene encodes CDR1 MDHEN and CDR2 SYDVKM.

The rearrangement uses TRBV12-3 or TRBV12-4 and TRBJ1-2; absent DNA, TCRdb's TRBD1 call cannot be checked. This CDR3 comprises 14 residues. The CDR3 region is CASRRTGGAYGYTF.

J is TRBJ2-2 and V is TRBV20-1. The germline gives CDR1 DFQATT, CDR2 SNEGSKA (reference sequence). The CDR3 is made up of 14 amino acids. CDR3 residues: CSARAGFLGGELFF.

The rearrangement links TRBV9 to TRBJ2-7; TCRdb calls TRBD1, which cannot be checked without DNA. CDR3 length: 14 amino acids. CDR1 is SGDLS and CDR2 is YYNGEE in the germline V gene. The CDR3 spells CASSYRGLGDEQYF.

The chain is built from TRBV4-1 and TRBJ1-5; TCRdb lists TRBD1, though no DNA is available to test this call. Germline V lookup: CDR1 MGHRA, CDR2 YSYEKL. CDR3 size: 16 residues. This chain's CDR3 is CASSQDRGQGNQPQHF.

The chain links TRBV4-2 to TRBJ2-1. This CDR3 contains 15 residues. Germline lookup yields CDR1 LGHNA and CDR2 YNFKEQ. CDR3 loop: CASSQAQVAYNEQFF.

This clonotype shows up as medium-sized by frequency. The V and J genes are TRBV27 and TRBJ2-7; TCRdb proposes TRBD1, but this gene call is untestable without DNA. This CDR3 spans 16 amino acids. Germline V gives CDR1 MNHEY, CDR2 SMNVEV (reference sequence). This CDR3 reads CASSLFPGNPPYEQYF.